Following are 7 T cell receptor beta chains from one sample sequenced in a study of T cells in Graves' hyperthyroidism and ophthalmopathy. Regions amplified from RNA transcripts were the TCR beta CDR3 regions. The study used the HTBI primer set for a first-round RT-PCR of the TCR CDR3. One entry per CDR3 protein results from TCRdb running MiXCR on the multiplex PCR reads. The sample consists of hundreds of thousands of distinct CDR3 sequences, 15% to 19% of them appearing once. The sequenced sample was blood. The receptors come from a woman aged 18-30 years with Graves' hyperthyroidism.

This sequence joins TRBV7-3 and TRBJ2-1; D uncertain. Germline CDR1 reads SGHTA; CDR2 reads FQGTGA. Between the trimmed V and J ends, which lost 5 bases and 10 bases, there was a span of 12 bases. The CDR3 spans 12 residues. The CDR3 sequence: CASSQKRQEQFF. The CDR3 coding sequence is TGTGCCAGCAGCCAGAAACGACAAGAGCAGTTCTTC.

This clonotype was seen a few times. V is TRBV5-4 and J is TRBJ2-1; the match to TRBD1 covers 10 bases. The V gene's germline CDR1 is SGHNT and CDR2 YYREEE (reference sequence). The V and J ends lost 4 bases and 8 bases, in that order; junction bases with no gene match: 9. The CDR3 length is 15 residues. DNA of the CDR3: TGTGCCAGCAGCCCCAGGACAGGGGGTGACTATGAGCAGTTCTTC. Its translation: CASSPRTGGDYEQFF.

Ten or more counts support this clonotype. The gene calls are TRBV28 and TRBJ1-2; perhaps TRBD1 as D (5 bases). V lost 11 bases, J lost 3 bases, and 10 bases lay in between. The CDR3 is made up of 11 amino acids. Germline V CDR1 and CDR2: MDHEN, SYDVKM. This CDR3 reads CALSGDYGYTF. The CDR3, as DNA: TGTGCCCTTTCGGGGGACTATGGCTACACCTTC.

This chain uses TRBV24-1 with TRBJ2-1; no clear D. The CDR3 totals 12 residues. Germline V gene sequence: CDR1 KGHDR, CDR2 SFDVKD. Trimming shortened V by 4 bases and J by 6 bases, and 6 bases separated the two germline ends. CDR3 in amino acids: CATSDSTNEQFF. CDR3 DNA: TGTGCCACCAGTGACTCAACCAATGAGCAGTTCTTC.

This clonotype was detected ten times or more. The CDR3 sequence: CSARARGSPVGYTF. Written as DNA, the CDR3 is TGCAGTGCTAGAGCTCGGGGCTCGCCCGTTGGCTACACCTTC. V gene TRBV20-1 combines with J gene TRBJ1-2; possible D gene TRBD1, 5 bases. Trimming cost V 1 base and J 7 bases, with 16 bases left between them. This CDR3 contains 14 residues. Germline values: CDR1 DFQATT, CDR2 SNEGSKA (reference sequence).

Ten or more counts support this clonotype. The chain links TRBV6-5 to TRBJ2-7, with 7 nucleotides matching TRBD2. CDR3 size: 16 residues. The germline gives CDR1 MNHEY, CDR2 SVGAGI. After removal of 0 bases from V and 0 bases from J, the junction contained 5 bases not matched to a gene. The CDR3 DNA sequence: TGTGCCAGCAGTTACTCGACGAGCGGGATCTCCTACGAGCAGTACTTC. As protein: CASSYSTSGISYEQYF.

This clonotype showed up many times. V and J are TRBV11-2 and TRBJ2-7; D gene ambiguous. With 3 bases removed from V and 2 bases from J, the gap between germline ends came to 11 bases. The CDR3 is made up of 14 amino acids. Germline V lookup: CDR1 SGHAT, CDR2 FQNNGV. The CDR3 here is CASSFRASPYEQYF. CDR3 coding DNA: TGTGCCAGCAGCTTTAGGGCCAGCCCCTACGAGCAGTACTTC.